This T cell receptor beta chain was retrieved from a study of cytomegalovirus exposure and HLA in healthy donors. Findings and caveats of the study: A missense DCLRE1C variant was associated with V- and J-gene trimming of TCR beta chains in a later analysis, and an independent cohort replicated the association.

About this clone itself: Its specificity is unknown.

Amplification used 60 Vbeta primers and 13 Jbeta primers. Clones were sequenced by immunoSEQ multiplex PCR, and TCRdb holds only the in-frame ones, with some missing. The repertoire holds about 140,000 clones, with 50% to 75% as singletons. From germline, CDR1 is ENHRY and CDR2 SYGVKD. The CDR3 is made up of 15 amino acids. The V end lost 10 bases, the J end lost 1 base, and 19 bases lay between the germline ends. The rearrangement uses TRBV10-3 and TRBJ1-1, with D possibly being TRBD1 (5 bases). This clonotype was sampled from a woman aged 40 to 55 in good health and CMV-seronegative. Sequencing was performed on PBMCs. CDR3 sequence (DNA): TGTGCCACGGGAGCGGTGGGAGGGACGAACACTGAAGCTTTCTTT. This encodes CATGAVGGTNTEAFF.